What follows are 21 T cell receptor beta chains derived from one specimen sequenced in a study of cytomegalovirus exposure and HLA in healthy donors. PCR used 60 Vbeta primers and 13 Jbeta primers. The table came from immunoSEQ multiplex PCR; TCRdb's copy has only in-frame clones and leaves some out. The repertoire holds a few hundred thousand clones, about 80% seen once, with approximately 1.5% in the top ten. Input material: PBMCs. The receptors come from a girl aged 10-17 years in good health and CMV-seronegative.

On this clone itself: The junction differs from germline at one of its ends, possibly a read error. V usage is TRBV28 and J usage is TRBJ2-2; a possible D gene is TRBD1 (6 bases). CDR3 size: 15 residues. Germline CDR1 and CDR2: MDHEN and SYDVKM. The CDR3 nucleotides are TGTGCCAGCAGTTTTGCCACAGGGAACCCCGGGGAGCTGTTTTTT. Translation: CASSFATGNPGELFF.

The V gene is TRBV2, the J gene TRBJ2-1, with 9 bases aligning to TRBD2. This CDR3 comprises 16 residues. CDR1 is SNHLY, CDR2 FYNNEI, per germline. Trimming took 2 bases from V and 5 from J; bases not matched to a gene: 7. CDR3 loop: CASSELSSGENNEQFF. CDR3 DNA: TGTGCCAGCAGTGAACTTTCTAGCGGGGAAAACAATGAGCAGTTCTTC. The complete variable domain, with remaining parts taken from reference TRBV2 and TRBJ2-1, reads EPEVTQTPSHQVTQMGQEVILRCVPISNHLYFYWYRQILGQKVEFLVSFYNNEISEKSEIFDDQFSVERPDGSNFTLKIRSTKLEDSAMYFCASSELSSGENNEQFFGPGTRLTVL.

The chain couples TRBV28 to TRBJ1-1; unclear D gene. V lost 3 bases and J 1 base, leaving 12 bases between the germline ends. The CDR3 spans 15 residues. The germline gives CDR1 MDHEN, CDR2 SYDVKM. The CDR3 sequence is CASSLGEVGNTEAFF. In DNA form, the CDR3 reads TGTGCCAGCAGTTTGGGAGAGGTTGGGAACACTGAAGCTTTCTTT.

This chain joins TRBV2 and TRBJ2-7; no firm D call. Germline V lookup: CDR1 SNHLY, CDR2 FYNNEI. The V end was cut by 7 bases, the J end by 2 bases, with 18 bases between. CDR3 size: 15 residues. CDR3 amino acids: CASKASPAPTYEQYF. The CDR3 DNA reads as TGTGCCAGCAAAGCTTCGCCAGCGCCTACCTACGAGCAGTACTTC.

The gene calls are TRBV28 and TRBJ1-2; 7 bases match TRBD1. J gave up 4 bases and V 8 bases, and 16 bases lay outside the gene matches. The CDR3 covers 16 residues. Looked up from germline, CDR1 is MDHEN and CDR2 is SYDVKM. DNA for the CDR3: TGTGCCAGCTCCCTAGGGGGCCCCGGCGAGGGCTATGGCTACACCTTC. Protein sequence: CASSLGGPGEGYGYTF.

The sample holds a few counts of this clone. The J gene is TRBJ2-7, the V gene TRBV5-8, with 10 bases aligning to TRBD2. Losses at the gene ends were 4 bases for V and 2 bases for J; bases not matched to a gene: 12. The germline V gene encodes CDR1 SGHTS and CDR2 YDEGEE. The CDR3 runs 17 residues. The CDR3 nucleotides read TGTGCCAGCAGCACGGCAGCTAGCGGGAGAGAGGCCTACGAGCAGTACTTC. This encodes CASSTAASGREAYEQYF.

The chain combines TRBV7-6 with TRBJ2-3, with TRBD2 identical over 9 bases. The CDR3 contains 16 residues. After removal of 5 bases from V and 6 bases from J, the junction contained 12 bases not matched to a gene. The germline CDR1 and CDR2 sequences are SGHVS and FNYEAQ. CDR3 bases: TGTGCCAGCAGCCGCCCCTCGGCGGGGGGGCTGGATACGCAGTATTTT. Its protein product is CASSRPSAGGLDTQYF.

This chain links TRBV25-1 with TRBJ2-1, with a weak D call TRBD2 (6 bases). This CDR3 has 15 residues. Trimming pared 2 bases from V and 4 bases from J, leaving 12 bases between. Germline assignment: CDR1 MGHDK and CDR2 SYGVNS. The CDR3, as DNA: TGTGCCAGCAGTGAAGGTTGGGGGGTATACAATGAGCAGTTCTTC. It yields the protein CASSEGWGVYNEQFF. Filled out from reference TRBV25-1 and TRBJ2-1, the complete variable domain reads EADIYQTPRYLVIGTGKKITLECSQTMGHDKMYWYQQDPGMELHLIHYSYGVNSTEKGDLSSESTVSRIRTEHFPLTLESARPSHTSQYLCASSEGWGVYNEQFFGPGTRLTVL.

The V gene is TRBV2, the J gene TRBJ1-5, with TRBD1 as a possible D gene (6 bases). Germline CDR1 and CDR2: SNHLY and FYNNEI. The CDR3 is 14 amino acids. Trimming left V 4 bases short and J 4 bases short, with 11 bases between. The CDR3 here is CASSGDTANQPQHF. In nucleotides, the CDR3 is TGTGCCAGCAGTGGGGACACAGCGAATCAGCCCCAGCATTTT.

The rearrangement uses TRBV4-1 and TRBJ2-5; 9 bases align to TRBD1. The CDR3 runs to 16 residues. V was clipped by 0 bases and J by 7 bases; unmatched bases: 9. Germline CDR1 MGHRA, CDR2 YSYEKL. The CDR3 DNA is TGCGCCAGCAGCCAAGATCCTACAGGGGGCGCAGGGACCCAGTACTTC. Amino acid sequence: CASSQDPTGGAGTQYF.

The J gene is TRBJ2-7, the V gene TRBV4-1, with 7 positions matching TRBD2. J lost 3 bases, V lost 2 bases, and 10 bases had no gene match. From germline, CDR1 is MGHRA and CDR2 YSYEKL. The CDR3 loop spans 16 amino acids. Written as DNA, the CDR3 is TGCGCCAGCAGCCAAAGCCCTAGCGGAGGGCGCTACGAGCAGTACTTC. Residues: CASSQSPSGGRYEQYF.

Notes on this clone: Distinct nucleotide sequences in the sample also encode this CDR3. This rearrangement joins TRBV28 to TRBJ2-7; possible D gene TRBD1, 5 bases. V lost 6 bases and J lost 5, with 14 bases in between. Germline lookup yields CDR1 MDHEN and CDR2 SYDVKM. This CDR3 has 13 residues. The CDR3 DNA reads TGTGCCAGCAGACTCCAGGGTGGCAACGAGCAGTACTTC. This translates into CASRLQGGNEQYF.

This chain uses TRBV15 with TRBJ1-3; D is possibly TRBD1 (5 bases). CDR3 size: 13 residues. V lost 1 base to trimming and J lost 9 bases, with 10 bases between them. Germline-derived CDR1 and CDR2 are LNHNV and YYDKDF (reference sequence). The CDR3 sequence: CATSRVDRGTIYF. For the CDR3, the DNA is TGTGCCACCAGCAGAGTGGATAGGGGCACCATATATTTT.

The chain links TRBV5-1 to TRBJ1-2; a possible D gene is TRBD1 (6 bases). The ends were cut back, 3 bases at V and 2 bases at J, with 11 bases in the middle. The CDR3 runs to 14 residues. CDR1 and CDR2 from the germline V gene are SGHRS and YFSETQ. The CDR3 reads CASSSNTGNYGYTF. CDR3 DNA: TGCGCCAGCAGCTCGAATACAGGGAACTATGGCTACACCTTC.

V and J are TRBV27 and TRBJ1-3; the D gene is possibly TRBD1 (6 bases). CDR1 and CDR2 (germline): MNHEY, SMNVEV (reference sequence). The CDR3 runs to 15 residues. The V and J ends lost 8 bases and 6 bases respectively, with 20 bases between them. CDR3 nucleotides: TGTGCCAGCTCCCTGGCTGGGGGCTCGCTAAACACCATATATTTT. As protein: CASSLAGGSLNTIYF.

This rearrangement joins TRBV6-6 to TRBJ1-5; no reliable D call. Deletions cut 7 bases from V and 7 bases from J, with 14 bases between. The CDR3 spans 13 residues. CDR1 MNHNY and CDR2 SVGAGI come from the germline V gene (reference sequence). The CDR3 DNA reads TGTGCCAGCAAAGGGCCTTCGGGGCAGCCCCAGCATTTT. It is translated as CASKGPSGQPQHF.

The sample holds one count of this clone. The V and J genes are TRBV7-2 and TRBJ2-6; 7 nucleotides match TRBD1. The length of the CDR3 is 18 residues. Germline CDR1 is SGHTA and CDR2 is FQGNSA. Trimming removed 1 base from V and 1 base from J; junction bases left unmatched: 7. The CDR3 here is CASSLVLTGSSGANVLTF. CDR3 nucleotides: TGTGCCAGCAGCTTAGTCCTGACAGGGAGTTCTGGGGCCAACGTCCTGACTTTC.

The chain is built from TRBV5-1 and TRBJ1-2; 9 bases line up with TRBD1. The CDR3 loop spans 17 amino acids. Germline CDR1 SGHRS, CDR2 YFSETQ. Unmatched junction bases numbered 15, after V lost 2 bases and J lost 7 bases. The CDR3 loop is CASSLPLPGQGLGGYTF. CDR3 in DNA: TGCGCCAGCAGCTTACCCCTGCCGGGACAGGGTCTGGGTGGCTACACCTTC.

The chain employs TRBV9 and TRBJ1-2; 9 bases agree with TRBD1. V dropped 4 bases and J dropped 5; count of bases not matched to a gene: 9. The CDR3 is made up of 15 amino acids. Per germline, CDR1 SGDLS and CDR2 YYNGEE. The CDR3 nucleotides are TGTGCCAGCAGCCCAAAGGGGGGACAGGGATATGGCTACACCTTC. Amino acids: CASSPKGGQGYGYTF.

This clone was seen a single time. This chain uses TRBV6-5 with TRBJ2-2; 7 bases match TRBD1. The CDR3 is made up of 14 amino acids. Germline V gene data show CDR1 as MNHEY and CDR2 as SVGAGI. Trimming cost V 5 bases and J 3 bases; bases outside gene matches: 3. CDR3: CASSGTGDTGELFF. The CDR3 nucleotides are TGTGCCAGCAGTGGCACAGGGGACACCGGGGAGCTGTTTTTT.

V gene TRBV28 combines with J gene TRBJ1-4; 7 nucleotides line up with TRBD1. Germline CDR1 and CDR2: MDHEN and SYDVKM. This CDR3 region has 14 residues. Trimming cost V 5 bases and J 8 bases; bases outside gene matches: 8. In DNA, the CDR3 is TGTGCCAGCAGTGGGGGACAGAGCCTCGAAAAACTGTTTTTT. Translating gives CASSGGQSLEKLFF. The full variable domain, its missing parts supplied by reference TRBV28 and TRBJ1-4, is DVKVTQSSRYLVKRTGEKVFLECVQDMDHENMFWYRQDPGLGLRLIYFSYDVKMKEKGDIPEGYSVSREKKERFSLILESASTNQTSMYLCASSGGQSLEKLFFGSGTQLSVL.